The source of this T cell receptor (beta chain) is a study of T cell responses to AZD1222 COVID-19 vaccine. Points from the study as a whole: Regions 160-218 and 743-854 dominated among vaccine-associated CD4 TCRs spanning spike. Two AZD1222 doses significantly raised spike-specific TCR breadth and depth over controls. Donors were largely white British and mainly female; clonal diversity was possibly underestimated. Reports say nearly half of spike-specific TCRs go after unmutated variant regions.

The method was immunoSEQ multiplex PCR; TCRdb's version includes in-frame clones alone and lacks a portion of them. The table has some 130,000 clones, approximately 90% seen once. V lost 4 bases, J lost 4 bases, and 10 bases stayed unmatched. Germline V gene sequence: CDR1 MNHEY, CDR2 SVGAGI. This CDR3 contains 16 residues. For this clone: Its antigen is as yet unknown.

This clonotype was obtained from an adult who received the AZD1222 COVID-19 vaccine. Sequenced here: peripheral blood, sampled 28 days after the second AZD1222 dose. The V and J genes are TRBV6-5 and TRBJ1-2; 9 bases are shared with TRBD1. The CDR3 here is CASSSFFQDRGYGYTF. The CDR3 nucleotides are TGTGCCAGCAGTTCATTTTTCCAGGACAGGGGCTATGGCTACACCTTC.